These T cell receptor beta chains were read from a single sample in a study of cytotoxic CD8 clonotypes in ibrutinib-treated CLL. Some clones are missing from TCRdb's copy, which holds only in-frame ones; the method was immunoSEQ multiplex PCR. The sample includes 150,000 or so clones, roughly 83% of them seen just once. The sample consisted of PBMCs, taken after 12 months of ibrutinib treatment. The receptors derive from a human donor with chronic lymphocytic leukemia. Each CDR3 is given with its conserved first and last residue.

CDR3 protein	V gene	CDR3 length	J gene
CASSIYAGDYEQYF	TRBV19	14	TRBJ2-7
CSVATSYNEQFF	TRBV29-1	12	TRBJ2-1
CASSPWTENTEAFF	TRBV7-9	14	TRBJ1-1
CASTPSGDSYNEQFF	TRBV5-1	15	TRBJ2-1
CASSVAVGSSYEQYF	TRBV9	15	TRBJ2-7
CASSFADSYNEQFF	TRBV7-9	14	TRBJ2-1
CASSSGLSYNEQFF	TRBV5-4	14	TRBJ2-1
CATKQGFPYEQYF	TRBV2	13	TRBJ2-7
CASSLGLAGVITDTQYF	TRBV5-1	17	TRBJ2-3
CASSSPLRETQYF	TRBV7-9	13	TRBJ2-5
CASSFRTRFYEQYF	TRBV5-6	14	TRBJ2-7
CATSRGGTGASGGYTF	TRBV15	16	TRBJ1-2
CASSPPETYEQYF	TRBV19	13	TRBJ2-7
CASSGGDSQETQYF	TRBV7-9	14	TRBJ2-5
CASSLGTGVMNTEAFF	TRBV5-8	16	TRBJ1-1
CASQKREYEQFF	TRBV5-1	12	TRBJ2-1
CASSFDFGGSYEQYF	TRBV27	15	TRBJ2-7
CASSILPGFAEQYF	TRBV7-8	14	TRBJ2-7
CASSSTGTSGTHTDTQYF	TRBV28	18	TRBJ2-3
CASSYLAGYEQFF	TRBV6-5	13	TRBJ2-1
CATSTRTESGYTF	TRBV15	13	TRBJ1-2
CASSQGIGGMYEQYF	TRBV4-1	15	TRBJ2-7
CASRVERGPYEQYF	TRBV28	14	TRBJ2-7
CASSQDLANYFQQFF	TRBV4-2	15	TRBJ2-1
CASSLGDGRGTQYF	TRBV5-1	14	TRBJ2-5
CAFDPGQGEWTNEKLFF	TRBV30	17	TRBJ1-4
CASSFGQNSYVEQYF	TRBV27	15	TRBJ2-7
CASSTVLLGEKLFF	TRBV27	14	TRBJ1-4
CASSLKNTEAFF	TRBV2	12	TRBJ1-1
CASSQHPDRVTTDTQYF	TRBV27	17	TRBJ2-3
CASSLGTGSGELFF	TRBV27	14	TRBJ2-2
CASSLSGAYEQYF	TRBV28	13	TRBJ2-7
CASPSTQTYEQYF	TRBV21-1	13	TRBJ2-7
CASSRDRDRNEQFF	TRBV5-1	14	TRBJ2-1
CASTGTGDNQPQHF	TRBV6-1	14	TRBJ1-5
CASELDGYQPQHF	TRBV12-5	13	TRBJ1-5
CAWSYNRENQPQHF	TRBV30	14	TRBJ1-5
CASSTSGRFYEQYF	TRBV2	14	TRBJ2-7
CASSQDWDTEAFF	TRBV5-4	13	TRBJ1-1
CASSDPGEYNEQFF	TRBV10-1	14	TRBJ2-1
CASSLGQGNYQPQHF	TRBV5-1	15	TRBJ1-5
CASSLRTRGGGQADTQYF	TRBV9	18	TRBJ2-3
CASSGIGANVLTF	TRBV5-1	13	TRBJ2-6
CASNPGGIWTDTQYF	TRBV27	15	TRBJ2-3
CASSLTGTGIYEQYF	TRBV5-1	15	TRBJ2-7
CASCRPPEAFF	TRBV2	11	TRBJ1-1